This passage covers 32 T cell receptor beta chains from one sample sequenced in a study of T cell changes during pregnancy in multiple sclerosis. The table came from immunoSEQ multiplex PCR; TCRdb's copy has only in-frame clones and leaves some out. The sample has some 80,000 clones; 80% to 90% are singletons. The sequencing used peripheral blood, collected in the first trimester of pregnancy. The receptors were sampled from a female donor in good health, enrolled as a control in a pregnancy study.

The chain couples TRBV27 to TRBJ1-2; possibly TRBD1 for D (6 bases). CDR1 is MNHEY, CDR2 SMNVEV, per germline (reference sequence). Trimming left V 3 bases short and J 4 bases short, with 15 bases between. The CDR3 runs 15 residues. The CDR3 coding sequence is TGTGCCAGCAGTTTCCACGTCACAGGGCCCTATGGCTACACCTTC. Amino acids: CASSFHVTGPYGYTF.

The genes are TRBV7-9 and TRBJ2-1, with D possibly matching TRBD1 (6 bases). The CDR3 is 16 residues long. Per germline, CDR1 SEHNR and CDR2 FQNEAQ (reference sequence). Trimming pared 5 bases from V and 3 bases from J, leaving 17 bases between. For the CDR3, the DNA is TGTGCCAGCAGCCTGGTGACAGGAGCCAACTACAATGAGCAGTTCTTC. Protein sequence: CASSLVTGANYNEQFF.

This sequence joins TRBV7-2 and TRBJ1-2, with a tentative D call TRBD1 (6 bases). The CDR3 runs to 12 residues. The V gene's germline CDR1 is SGHTA and CDR2 FQGNSA. V was shortened by 4 bases and J by 7 bases, with 10 bases between the two germline ends. CDR3 sequence: CASSSTGRGYTF. In DNA, the CDR3 is TGTGCCAGCAGCTCGACAGGTCGTGGCTACACCTTC.

The CDR3 region is CASSLGLGLANYNEQFF. CDR3 sequence (DNA): TGTGCCAGCAGCTTAGGCCTCGGACTAGCGAACTACAATGAGCAGTTCTTC. V and J are TRBV13 and TRBJ2-1; 9 positions agree with TRBD2. Germline values: CDR1 PRHDT, CDR2 FYEKMQ (reference sequence). V lost 0 bases to trimming and J lost 3 bases; unmatched junction nucleotides: 6. This CDR3 is built from 17 residues.

The chain joins TRBV5-6 to TRBJ1-2; no clear D. There are 14 residues in the CDR3. Deletions cut 0 bases from V and 2 bases from J, with 8 bases between. Germline CDR1 SGHDT, CDR2 YYEEEE. The CDR3 is CASSLAQVNYGYTF. CDR3 DNA sequence: TGTGCCAGCAGCTTGGCCCAGGTCAACTATGGCTACACCTTC.

The chain carries TRBV9 and TRBJ1-6; TRBD1 matches 7 bases. The germline V gene has CDR1 SGDLS and CDR2 YYNGEE. After removal of 0 bases from V and 7 bases from J, the junction contained 4 bases not matched to a gene. The CDR3 covers 15 residues. The CDR3 sequence is CASSVGFRGNSPLHF. The DNA of the CDR3 is TGTGCCAGCAGCGTAGGTTTCAGGGGGAATTCACCCCTCCACTTT. The whole variable domain, filled in from reference TRBV9 and TRBJ1-6, reads DSGVTQTPKHLITATGQRVTLRCSPRSGDLSVYWYQQSLDQGLQFLIQYYNGEERAKGNILERFSAQQFPDLHSELNLSSLELGDSALYFCASSVGFRGNSPLHFGNGTRLTVT.

The chain has TRBV19 and TRBJ1-1; D unclear. The V gene's germline CDR1 is LNHDA and CDR2 SQIVND (reference sequence). The germline V and J ends were trimmed by 6 bases and 5 bases, with 16 bases remaining between them. The CDR3 is 14 amino acids. CDR3: CASSPATVGTEAFF. The CDR3, as DNA: TGTGCCAGTAGCCCCGCAACAGTTGGGACTGAAGCTTTCTTT.

In this sample, this clone turned up once. The chain recombines TRBV19 with TRBJ2-2; TRBD1 matches at 11 bases. This CDR3 is 17 amino acids long. The germline gives CDR1 LNHDA, CDR2 SQIVND (reference sequence). V trimming: 5 bases; J trimming: 5 bases; junction bases outside the gene matches: 10. CDR3 protein: CASSLTSGTGGTGELFF. The CDR3 nucleotides read TGTGCCAGTAGTCTAACCTCCGGGACAGGGGGTACCGGGGAGCTGTTTTTT.

This clone was counted once. V usage is TRBV5-1 and J usage is TRBJ2-5; 9 bases match TRBD1. The CDR3 loop spans 15 amino acids. The germline V gene has CDR1 SGHRS and CDR2 YFSETQ. V shed 3 bases and J 5 bases; nucleotides not matched to a gene: 8. CDR3 DNA sequence: TGCGCCAGCAGCTACTACAGGGGGCGTAAGGAGACCCAGTACTTC. Residues: CASSYYRGRKETQYF. The full variable domain, its missing parts supplied by reference TRBV5-1 and TRBJ2-5, is KAGVTQTPRYLIKTRGQQVTLSCSPISGHRSVSWYQQTPGQGLQFLFEYFSETQRNKGNFPGRFSGRQFSNSRSEMNVSTLELGDSALYLCASSYYRGRKETQYFGPGTRLLVL.

The CDR3 coding sequence is TGTGCCAGCAGCTCCACAGGGGTGGAATACAATGAGCAGTTCTTC. As protein: CASSSTGVEYNEQFF. The chain recombines TRBV9 with TRBJ2-1; TRBD1 matches 7 bases. From germline, CDR1 is SGDLS and CDR2 YYNGEE. The CDR3 is 15 residues long. The J segment lost 4 bases and the V segment lost 4 bases, leaving 8 bases of the junction unmatched.

This clone was observed a single time. The chain carries TRBV9 and TRBJ1-2; unclear D gene. The germline V gene encodes CDR1 SGDLS and CDR2 YYNGEE. This CDR3 has 15 amino acids. Between the trimmed V and J ends, which lost 5 bases and 7 bases, there was a span of 21 bases. CDR3 residues: CASRPGSSLGSGYTF. The CDR3 coding sequence is TGTGCCAGCAGGCCAGGCAGCTCCTTGGGTAGTGGCTACACCTTC.

The chain has TRBV5-4 and TRBJ2-1; 8 bases line up with TRBD1. CDR1 and CDR2 from the germline V gene are SGHNT and YYREEE (reference sequence). This CDR3 has 14 amino acids. The ends lost 3 bases at V and 8 bases at J; junction bases unmatched: 7. As DNA, the CDR3 is TGTGCCAGCAGCTCGGGACAGGATTTCGATGAGCAGTTCTTC. Protein product: CASSSGQDFDEQFF.

J is TRBJ1-2 and V is TRBV5-6, with a tentative D call TRBD1 (6 bases). Deletions cut 0 bases from V and 0 bases from J, with 12 bases between. The CDR3 covers 16 residues. CDR1 and CDR2 (germline): SGHDT, YYEEEE. CDR3 protein: CASSLGDRMTNYGYTF. Written as DNA, the CDR3 is TGTGCCAGCAGCTTGGGAGACAGGATGACTAACTATGGCTACACCTTC.

This clone was seen only once. The chain uses TRBV6-5 and TRBJ2-1, with D unresolved. V dropped 6 bases and J dropped 7 bases, with 10 bases sitting between them. Germline CDR1 reads MNHEY; CDR2 reads SVGAGI. The CDR3 length is 12 residues. The DNA for the CDR3 is TGTGCCAGCAGGCCCGACGGGAATGAGCAGTTCTTC. It specifies CASRPDGNEQFF.

This clone appeared once. This chain connects TRBV12-5 to TRBJ2-3; TRBD2 matches 8 bases. The CDR3 consists of 15 residues. V lost 7 bases to trimming and J lost 7 bases; unmatched junction nucleotides: 13. The germline V gene encodes CDR1 LGHNT and CDR2 FRNRAP. CDR3 region: CASAAPGGGWYTQYF. In DNA, the CDR3 is TGTGCTAGTGCCGCTCCGGGCGGGGGGTGGTATACGCAGTATTTT.

The chain uses TRBV6-4 and TRBJ2-1; TRBD2 agrees at 7 bases. This CDR3 comprises 15 residues. Per the germline V gene, CDR1 is MRHNA and CDR2 is SNTAGT. The J segment lost 4 bases and the V segment lost 4 bases, leaving 7 bases of the junction unmatched. This CDR3 is CASSGESGKYNEQFF. CDR3 in DNA: TGTGCCAGCAGTGGGGAGAGCGGGAAATACAATGAGCAGTTCTTC.

The chain links TRBV5-1 to TRBJ2-1; TRBD2 matches 11 bases. V lost 3 bases and J lost 0; bases outside the gene matches: 5. The CDR3 totals 17 residues. Germline CDR1 reads SGHRS; CDR2 reads YFSETQ. The CDR3 DNA reads TGCGCCAGCAGCTCACTAGCGGGGGTGAGCTCCTACAATGAGCAGTTCTTC. Its translation is CASSSLAGVSSYNEQFF.

The rearrangement joins TRBV5-1 to TRBJ2-1; TRBD2 might be the D (6 bases). V dropped 2 bases and J dropped 2 bases, with 11 bases sitting between them. The CDR3 has 15 amino acids. CDR1 and CDR2 from the germline V gene are SGHRS and YFSETQ. The CDR3 sequence is CASSFGSRPYNEQFF. CDR3 coding DNA: TGCGCCAGCAGCTTCGGGAGTCGCCCCTACAATGAGCAGTTCTTC.

The V gene is TRBV12-5, the J gene TRBJ2-1, with 11 bases identical to TRBD1. The V and J ends lost 5 bases and 5 bases, in that order; junction bases with no gene match: 5. The CDR3 is 15 amino acids. In germline, CDR1 is LGHNT, CDR2 FRNRAP. The CDR3 loop is CASGAGQGANNEQFF. Written as DNA, the CDR3 is TGTGCTAGTGGTGCCGGACAGGGGGCGAACAATGAGCAGTTCTTC.

This chain links TRBV6-5 with TRBJ2-7, with a tentative D call TRBD1 (6 bases). The CDR3 covers 11 residues. Trimming shortened V by 7 bases and J by 3 bases, and 7 bases separated the two germline ends. Per germline, CDR1 MNHEY and CDR2 SVGAGI. In DNA form, the CDR3 reads TGTGCCAGCAAGGACAGCTACGAGCAGTACTTC. This encodes CASKDSYEQYF.

The J gene is TRBJ2-3, the V gene TRBV5-6; 12 nucleotides align to TRBD2. The CDR3 sequence is 16 residues long. The J segment lost 3 bases and the V segment lost 4 bases, leaving 6 bases of the junction unmatched. The germline V gene has CDR1 SGHDT and CDR2 YYEEEE. In nucleotides, the CDR3 is TGTGCCAGCAGCACCTGGACTAGCGGGGAAACAGATACGCAGTATTTT. Protein product: CASSTWTSGETDTQYF.

In this sample, this clone turned up once. This chain connects TRBV2 to TRBJ1-2; D might be TRBD1 (6 bases). Germline V lookup: CDR1 SNHLY, CDR2 FYNNEI. V was trimmed by 3 bases and J by 2 bases, leaving 7 bases between them. This CDR3 has 13 amino acids. In DNA form, the CDR3 reads TGTGCCAGCAGTGAGGGGGCAAACTATGGCTACACCTTC. Its translation: CASSEGANYGYTF.

This sequence joins TRBV6-6 and TRBJ1-3; D is unclear. V was trimmed by 7 bases and J by 1 base, leaving 11 bases between them. Germline V gives CDR1 MNHNY, CDR2 SVGAGI (reference sequence). The CDR3 loop spans 14 amino acids. The CDR3 sequence is CASKVGQSGNTIYF. CDR3 bases: TGTGCCAGCAAGGTGGGCCAGTCTGGAAACACCATATATTTT.

The chain has TRBV12-5 and TRBJ2-3; the D gene is possibly TRBD1 (6 bases). The CDR3 spans 15 residues. From germline, CDR1 is LGHNT and CDR2 FRNRAP. Deletions cut 6 bases from V and 3 bases from J, with 16 bases between. The CDR3 nucleotides are TGTGCTAGTGGAACCGAGGGGGTTCGGACAGATACGCAGTATTTT. Translating gives CASGTEGVRTDTQYF.

The J gene is TRBJ1-4, the V gene TRBV28; D gene ambiguous. The CDR3 contains 17 residues. From germline, CDR1 is MDHEN and CDR2 SYDVKM. Trimming took off 2 bases at V and 4 bases at J, with 17 bases between the two ends. The CDR3 loop reads CASSLILPGGSNEKLFF. The DNA of the CDR3 is TGTGCCAGCAGTTTAATTCTCCCAGGAGGGAGTAATGAAAAACTGTTTTTT.

The CDR3 DNA reads TGTGCCAGCAGCGCCTACCGGGGGGTGACCTCCTACGAGCAGTACTTC. Protein: CASSAYRGVTSYEQYF. The chain uses TRBV28 and TRBJ2-7; 7 positions agree with TRBD2. V lost 6 bases to trimming and J lost 0 bases; unmatched junction nucleotides: 11. The V gene's germline CDR1 is MDHEN and CDR2 SYDVKM. The CDR3 totals 16 residues.

The chain combines TRBV30 with TRBJ2-7; D unresolved. The length of the CDR3 is 13 residues. V was pared by 0 bases and J by 2 bases, with 8 bases between. Per germline, CDR1 GTSNPN and CDR2 SVGIG (reference sequence). Here the CDR3 DNA reads TGTGCCTGGAGTGTGGCAGGAACCTACGAGCAGTACTTC. Its translation: CAWSVAGTYEQYF.

The rearrangement uses TRBV19 and TRBJ2-2; 9 bases match TRBD2. The length of the CDR3 is 16 residues. Germline values: CDR1 LNHDA, CDR2 SQIVND (reference sequence). Trimming took 2 bases from V and 4 from J; bases not matched to a gene: 5. CDR3 bases: TGTGCCAGTAGTATACTAGCGGGACGGGGCACCGGGGAGCTGTTTTTT. It translates to CASSILAGRGTGELFF. Full variable domain (rest looked up from reference TRBV19 and TRBJ2-2): DGGITQSPKYLFRKEGQNVTLSCEQNLNHDAMYWYRQDPGQGLRLIYYSQIVNDFQKGDIAEGYSVSREKKESFPLTVTSAQKNPTAFYLCASSILAGRGTGELFFGEGSRLTVL.

This rearrangement joins TRBV7-9 to TRBJ1-5; 8 bases map to TRBD1. The ends lost 2 bases at V and 7 bases at J; junction bases unmatched: 10. CDR1 is SEHNR and CDR2 is FQNEAQ in the germline V gene (reference sequence). The CDR3 is 16 residues long. Written as DNA, the CDR3 is TGTGCCAGCAGCTTATGGACAGGGCGCCGGGACCAGCCCCAGCATTTT. Encoded protein: CASSLWTGRRDQPQHF.

The chain couples TRBV27 to TRBJ1-5; D might be TRBD1 (6 bases). The CDR3 length is 14 residues. V shed 6 bases and J shed 5 bases, with 14 bases lying between them. Per the germline V gene, CDR1 is MNHEY and CDR2 is SMNVEV (reference sequence). This chain's CDR3 is CASRPWGGDQPQHF. In DNA form, the CDR3 reads TGTGCCAGCAGGCCCTGGGGGGGCGATCAGCCCCAGCATTTT.

The rearrangement joins TRBV9 to TRBJ1-6; D gene uncertain. V was clipped by 3 bases and J by 8 bases, with 12 bases between them. Germline V gene sequence: CDR1 SGDLS, CDR2 YYNGEE. The CDR3 contains 14 residues. DNA of the CDR3: TGTGCCAGCAGCGAGGCCCCCAGCGATTCACCCCTCCACTTT. Translating gives CASSEAPSDSPLHF.

There are a few counts of this clone. The CDR3 DNA reads as TGTGCCAGTAGTACTGTCAGAGGGATGGGAAAACTGTTTTTT. It translates to CASSTVRGMGKLFF. This chain uses TRBV19 with TRBJ1-4; no clear D gene. V was pared by 4 bases and J by 10 bases, with 16 bases between. The CDR3 sequence is 14 residues long. CDR1 and CDR2 (germline): LNHDA, SQIVND (reference sequence).